These 13 T cell receptor beta chains originate from one sample sequenced in a study of CXCR3-negative and CXCR3-positive naive CD8 T cells. Study outcomes and limitations: Greater hydrophobicity was found in TRB CDR3s of CXCR3-positive naive cells than of CXCR3-negative naive cells.

For these receptors, no antigen is known. In preparing the TRB cDNA libraries, 5' RACE with UMI labels was used. TCRdb re-called the 5' RACE reads and shows each CDR3 protein once, DNA omitted. This repertoire comprises around 3,000 distinct CDR3 sequences; its ten largest clones make up more than 1.1%. The sequenced material came from naive CXCR3+ CD8+ T cells from blood. Subset given: CD45RO-CCR7+CD27+CD95- naive CD8+ T cells expressing CXCR3 (TNR3+). All receptors come from a human donor in good health. Some clones in this sample may be carry-over from other donors' samples.

The rearrangement uses TRBV29-1 and TRBJ2-5; TCRdb returns TRBD2, unconfirmable since there is no DNA. Germline CDR1 is SQVTM and CDR2 is ANQGSEA. The CDR3 loop spans 12 amino acids. CDR3 amino acids: CSSWGLQETQYF.

This clonotype is labeled medium-sized based on frequency. This chain links TRBV12-3 or TRBV12-4 with TRBJ1-1; the D call of TRBD1 rests on TCRdb alone, since no DNA is present to check it. CDR3 length: 12 amino acids. CDR3 sequence reads: CASSSQGSAAFF.

Frequency places this clonotype as medium-sized. This rearrangement joins TRBV4-3 to TRBJ2-1; TCRdb names TRBD2, which stays unverified in the absence of DNA. In germline, CDR1 is LGHNA, CDR2 YSLEER. This CDR3 contains 17 residues. The CDR3 here is CASSYSPGTSGSYEQFF.

This clonotype is called medium-sized based on its frequency. V gene TRBV29-1 combines with J gene TRBJ1-1. The CDR3 spans 14 residues. Germline V lookup: CDR1 SQVTM, CDR2 ANQGSEA. CDR3 loop: CSVVGTVTNTEAFF.

This clonotype is deemed medium-sized (0.01 to 0.1%) by its frequency. The chain is built from TRBV29-1 and TRBJ2-1; checking the TCRdb D call of TRBD1 is not possible without DNA. This CDR3 is built from 13 residues. Germline-derived CDR1 and CDR2 are SQVTM and ANQGSEA. The CDR3 here is CSVAEGGFDEQFF.

The chain joins TRBV5-1 to TRBJ2-7; TCRdb calls TRBD1, which cannot be checked without DNA. Germline CDR1 reads SGHRS; CDR2 reads YFSETQ. The CDR3 is 13 residues long. CDR3 residues: CASSGTGGYEQYF.

This clonotype shows up as medium-sized by frequency. The gene calls are TRBV6-5 and TRBJ2-1. The CDR3 runs 15 residues. CDR1 is MNHEY, CDR2 SVGAGI, per germline. The CDR3 loop reads CASSKLAEIYNEQFF.

This clonotype shows up as medium-sized by frequency. The chain links TRBV19 to TRBJ1-1. The CDR3 consists of 17 residues. Looked up from germline, CDR1 is LNHDA and CDR2 is SQIVND (reference sequence). The chain's CDR3 is CASRNEYIHSTNTEAFF. Combining the CDR3 with reference TRBV19 and TRBJ1-1 gives the whole variable domain DGGITQSPKYLFRKEGQNVTLSCEQNLNHDAMYWYRQDPGQGLRLIYYSQIVNDFQKGDIAEGYSVSREKKESFPLTVTSAQKNPTAFYLCASRNEYIHSTNTEAFFGQGTRLTVV.

This clonotype shows up as medium-sized by frequency. This chain uses TRBV15 with TRBJ1-3; without DNA, the TCRdb call of TRBD1 cannot be checked. CDR3 length: 16 amino acids. Per the germline V gene, CDR1 is LNHNV and CDR2 is YYDKDF (reference sequence). CDR3: CATSREGDRVGNTIYF.

CDR3 loop: CASSASGASSYNEQFF. V usage is TRBV2 and J usage is TRBJ2-1; TCRdb's D call of TRBD2 is untestable without DNA. The CDR3 spans 16 residues. The germline CDR1 and CDR2 sequences are SNHLY and FYNNEI.

This clonotype counts as medium-sized (0.01 to 0.1%) by frequency. V and J are TRBV24-1 and TRBJ2-2; TCRdb names TRBD1, which stays unverified in the absence of DNA. The germline CDR1 and CDR2 sequences are KGHDR and SFDVKD. CDR3 length: 16 amino acids. CDR3 in amino acids: CATSDYQGANTGELFF.

The J gene is TRBJ1-6, the V gene TRBV4-2; checking the TCRdb D call of TRBD1 is not possible without DNA. The CDR3 contains 14 residues. Germline values: CDR1 LGHNA, CDR2 YNFKEQ. This CDR3 is CASSLRTGRDSLHF.

The chain combines TRBV5-1 with TRBJ1-1. Germline CDR1 reads SGHRS; CDR2 reads YFSETQ. The length of the CDR3 is 11 residues. This chain's CDR3 is CASSLNTEAFF.